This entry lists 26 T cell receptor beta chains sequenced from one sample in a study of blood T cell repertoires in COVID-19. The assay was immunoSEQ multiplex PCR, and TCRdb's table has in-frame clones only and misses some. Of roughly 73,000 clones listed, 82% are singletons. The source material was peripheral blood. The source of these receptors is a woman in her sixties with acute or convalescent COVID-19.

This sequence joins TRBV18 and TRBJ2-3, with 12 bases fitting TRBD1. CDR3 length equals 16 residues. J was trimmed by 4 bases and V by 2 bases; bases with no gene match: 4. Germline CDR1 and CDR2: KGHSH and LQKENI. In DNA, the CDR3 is TGTGCCAGCTCACCATCGGGACAGGGGGCTTCAGATACGCAGTATTTT. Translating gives CASSPSGQGASDTQYF.

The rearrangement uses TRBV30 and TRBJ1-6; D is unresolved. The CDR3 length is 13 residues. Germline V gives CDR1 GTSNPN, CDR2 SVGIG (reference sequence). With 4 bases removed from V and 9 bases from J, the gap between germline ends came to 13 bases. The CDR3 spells CAWTHSPGSPLHF. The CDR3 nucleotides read TGTGCCTGGACCCACAGCCCAGGTTCACCCCTCCACTTT.

The CDR3 bases are TGCAGCGCTACCGGAACAGGGGGTAGGGGCTACACCTTC. Its protein is CSATGTGGRGYTF. The chain recombines TRBV29-1 with TRBJ1-2; 8 bases are a match to TRBD1. The CDR3 contains 13 residues. Germline V gives CDR1 SQVTM, CDR2 ANQGSEA. J gave up 8 bases and V 7 bases, and 12 bases lay outside the gene matches.

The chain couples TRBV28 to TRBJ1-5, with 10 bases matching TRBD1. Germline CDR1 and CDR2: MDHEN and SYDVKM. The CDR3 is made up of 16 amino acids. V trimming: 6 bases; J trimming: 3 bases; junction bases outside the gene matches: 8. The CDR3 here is CASRTLDRGANQPQHF. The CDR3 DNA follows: TGTGCCAGCAGAACACTGGACAGGGGGGCCAATCAGCCCCAGCATTTT.

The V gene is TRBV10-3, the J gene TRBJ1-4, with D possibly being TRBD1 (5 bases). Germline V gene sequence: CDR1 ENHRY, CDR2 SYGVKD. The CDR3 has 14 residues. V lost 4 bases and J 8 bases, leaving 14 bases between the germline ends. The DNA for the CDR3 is TGTGCCATCAGTGCAGGAGGGACCATCGAAAAACTGTTTTTT. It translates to CAISAGGTIEKLFF.

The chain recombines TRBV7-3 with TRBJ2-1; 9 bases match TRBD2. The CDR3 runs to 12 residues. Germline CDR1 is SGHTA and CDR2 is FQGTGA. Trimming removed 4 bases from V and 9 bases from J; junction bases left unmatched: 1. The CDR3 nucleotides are TGTGCCAGCAGCTCAGCGGGGGGTGAGCAGTTCTTC. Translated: CASSSAGGEQFF.

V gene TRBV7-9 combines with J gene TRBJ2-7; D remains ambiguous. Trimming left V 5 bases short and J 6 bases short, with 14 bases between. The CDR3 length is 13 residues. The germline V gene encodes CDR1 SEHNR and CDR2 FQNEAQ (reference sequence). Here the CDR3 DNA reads TGTGCCAGCAGCCAAGGTCTGGGCTCCGAGCAGTACTTC. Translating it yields CASSQGLGSEQYF.

The CDR3 protein is CASSLLLAGGPVRNTQYF. Written as DNA, the CDR3 is TGTGCCAGCAGCTTGTTACTAGCGGGGGGGCCGGTTAGAAATACGCAGTATTTT. V gene TRBV5-6 combines with J gene TRBJ2-3; 13 bases match TRBD2. Germline lookup yields CDR1 SGHDT and CDR2 YYEEEE. The ends lost 1 base at V and 7 bases at J; junction bases unmatched: 12. The CDR3 is 18 amino acids. Drawing the rest from reference TRBV5-6 and TRBJ2-3, the complete variable domain is DAGVTQSPTHLIKTRGQQVTLRCSPKSGHDTVSWYQQALGQGPQFIFQYYEEEERQRGNFPDRFSGHQFPNYSSELNVNALLLGDSALYLCASSLLLAGGPVRNTQYFGPGTRLTVL.

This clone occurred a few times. The CDR3 DNA is TGTGCCAGCAGCCAGAGACTAGCGGGGGGGTTCAATGAGCAGTTCTTC. Its protein product is CASSQRLAGGFNEQFF. This chain links TRBV4-2 with TRBJ2-1; 14 bases line up with TRBD2. With 3 bases clipped from V and 6 bases from J, the junction kept 4 bases outside the gene matches. This CDR3 contains 16 residues. The V gene's germline CDR1 is LGHNA and CDR2 YNFKEQ.

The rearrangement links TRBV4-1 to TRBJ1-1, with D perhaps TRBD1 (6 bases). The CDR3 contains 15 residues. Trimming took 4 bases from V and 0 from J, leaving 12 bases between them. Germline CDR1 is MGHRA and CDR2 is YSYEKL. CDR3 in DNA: TGCGCCAGCAGCCCCCAAGGGGGGGTGAACACTGAAGCTTTCTTT. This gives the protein CASSPQGGVNTEAFF.

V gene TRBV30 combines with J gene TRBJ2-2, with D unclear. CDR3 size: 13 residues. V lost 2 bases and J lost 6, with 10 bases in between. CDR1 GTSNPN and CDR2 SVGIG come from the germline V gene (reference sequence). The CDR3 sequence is CAWSLGLAGELFF. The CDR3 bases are TGTGCCTGGAGTCTAGGATTGGCCGGGGAGCTGTTTTTT. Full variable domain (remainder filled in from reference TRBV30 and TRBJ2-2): SQTIHQWPATLVQPVGSPLSLECTVEGTSNPNLYWYRQAAGRGLQLLFYSVGIGQISSEVPQNLSASRPQDRQFILSSKKLLLSDSGFYLCAWSLGLAGELFFGEGSRLTVL.

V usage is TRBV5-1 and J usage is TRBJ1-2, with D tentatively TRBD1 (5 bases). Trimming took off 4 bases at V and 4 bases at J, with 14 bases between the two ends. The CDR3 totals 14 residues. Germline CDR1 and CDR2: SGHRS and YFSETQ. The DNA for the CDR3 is TGCGCCAGCAGCGCCTTGGAGGGGTCCTATGGCTACACCTTC. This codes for CASSALEGSYGYTF.

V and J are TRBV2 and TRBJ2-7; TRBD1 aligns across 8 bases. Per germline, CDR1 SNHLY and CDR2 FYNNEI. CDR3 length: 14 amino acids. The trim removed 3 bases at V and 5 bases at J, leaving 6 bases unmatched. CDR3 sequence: CASSERTGTNEQYF. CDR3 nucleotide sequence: TGTGCCAGCAGTGAGAGGACAGGGACGAACGAGCAGTACTTC.

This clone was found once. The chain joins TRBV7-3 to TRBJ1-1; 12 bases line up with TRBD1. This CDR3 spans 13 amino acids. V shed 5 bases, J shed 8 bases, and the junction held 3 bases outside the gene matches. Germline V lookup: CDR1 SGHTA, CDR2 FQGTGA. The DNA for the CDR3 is TGTGCCAGCAGCCCTGGGACAGGGGGCGAAGCTTTCTTT. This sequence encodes CASSPGTGGEAFF.

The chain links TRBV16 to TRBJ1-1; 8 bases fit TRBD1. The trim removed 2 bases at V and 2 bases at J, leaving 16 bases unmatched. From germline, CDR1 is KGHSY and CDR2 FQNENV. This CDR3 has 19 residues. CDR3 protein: CASSQGARGQDLKNTEAFF. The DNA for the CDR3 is TGTGCCAGCAGCCAAGGGGCCAGGGGGCAGGATTTGAAAAACACTGAAGCTTTCTTT. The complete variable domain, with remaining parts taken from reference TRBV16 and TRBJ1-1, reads GEEVAQTPKHLVRGEGQKAKLYCAPIKGHSYVFWYQQVLKNEFKFLISFQNENVFDETGMPKERFSAKCLPNSPCSLEIQATKLEDSAVYFCASSQGARGQDLKNTEAFFGQGTRLTVV.

This CDR3 reads CSASEREDYEQYF. The CDR3 nucleotides are TGCAGTGCTAGTGAGCGGGAGGACTACGAGCAGTACTTC. V gene TRBV20-1 combines with J gene TRBJ2-7; TRBD2 agrees at 9 bases. The CDR3 has 13 residues. V dropped 3 bases and J dropped 3; count of bases not matched to a gene: 3. Germline V gives CDR1 DFQATT, CDR2 SNEGSKA (reference sequence).

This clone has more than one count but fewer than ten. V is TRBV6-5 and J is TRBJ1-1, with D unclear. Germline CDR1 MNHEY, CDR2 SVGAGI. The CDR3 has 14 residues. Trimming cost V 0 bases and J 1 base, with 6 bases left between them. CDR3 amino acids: CASSYSSKNTEAFF. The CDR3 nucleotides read TGTGCCAGCAGTTACTCGAGCAAGAACACTGAAGCTTTCTTT.

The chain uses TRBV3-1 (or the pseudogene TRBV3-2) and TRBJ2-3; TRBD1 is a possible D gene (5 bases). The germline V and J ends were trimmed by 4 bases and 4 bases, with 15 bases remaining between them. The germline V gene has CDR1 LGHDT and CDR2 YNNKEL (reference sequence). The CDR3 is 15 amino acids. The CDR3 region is CASSLRAAMADTQYF. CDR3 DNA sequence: TGTGCCAGCAGCCTCAGGGCGGCGATGGCAGATACGCAGTATTTT.

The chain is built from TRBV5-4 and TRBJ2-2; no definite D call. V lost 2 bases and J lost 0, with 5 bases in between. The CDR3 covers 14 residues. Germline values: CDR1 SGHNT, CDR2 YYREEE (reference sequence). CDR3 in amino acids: CASSFSTNTGELFF. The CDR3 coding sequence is TGTGCCAGCAGCTTCAGTACGAACACCGGGGAGCTGTTTTTT.

CDR3 residues: CASGRGSFEDNEQFF. The CDR3 region has the DNA TGTGCTAGTGGTCGGGGGAGCTTTGAGGACAATGAGCAGTTCTTC. V and J are TRBV12-5 and TRBJ2-1, with D possibly TRBD2 on 6 matching bases. The V end was cut by 5 bases, the J end by 5 bases, with 16 bases between. The CDR3 extends over 15 amino acids. Germline-derived CDR1 and CDR2 are LGHNT and FRNRAP.

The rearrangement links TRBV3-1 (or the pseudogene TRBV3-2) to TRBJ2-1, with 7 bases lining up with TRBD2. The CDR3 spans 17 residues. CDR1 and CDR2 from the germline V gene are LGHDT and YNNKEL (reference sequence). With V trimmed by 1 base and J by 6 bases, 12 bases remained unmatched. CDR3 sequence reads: CASSQGEWTSYTNEQFF. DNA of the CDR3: TGTGCCAGCAGCCAAGGAGAATGGACTAGTTATACCAATGAGCAGTTCTTC.

The CDR3 DNA reads as TGTGCCAGCAGCGGCTTGCGGGGATCCTATAATTCACCCCTCCACTTT. Translation gives CASSGLRGSYNSPLHF. The rearrangement uses TRBV5-6 and TRBJ1-6; D gene ambiguous. V shed 4 bases and J shed 1 base, with 12 bases lying between them. The CDR3 consists of 16 residues. CDR1 SGHDT and CDR2 YYEEEE come from the germline V gene.

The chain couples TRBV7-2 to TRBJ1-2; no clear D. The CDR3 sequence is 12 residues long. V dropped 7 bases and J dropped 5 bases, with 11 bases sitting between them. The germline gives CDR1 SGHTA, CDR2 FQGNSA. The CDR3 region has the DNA TGTGCCAGCACCGTTTTCCTGTATGGCTACACCTTC. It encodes CASTVFLYGYTF.

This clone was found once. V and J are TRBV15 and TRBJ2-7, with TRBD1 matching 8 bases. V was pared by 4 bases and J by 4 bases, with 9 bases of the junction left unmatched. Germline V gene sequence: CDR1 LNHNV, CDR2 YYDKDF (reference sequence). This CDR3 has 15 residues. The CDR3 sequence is CATSIRTGMGYEQYF. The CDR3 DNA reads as TGTGCCACCAGCATAAGGACAGGGATGGGGTACGAGCAGTACTTC.

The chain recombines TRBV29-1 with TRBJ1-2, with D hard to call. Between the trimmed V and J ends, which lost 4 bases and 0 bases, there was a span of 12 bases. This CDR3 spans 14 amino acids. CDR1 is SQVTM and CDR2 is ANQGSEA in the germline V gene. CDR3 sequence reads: CSVGTGKANYGYTF. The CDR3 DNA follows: TGCAGCGTTGGGACGGGGAAGGCTAACTATGGCTACACCTTC.

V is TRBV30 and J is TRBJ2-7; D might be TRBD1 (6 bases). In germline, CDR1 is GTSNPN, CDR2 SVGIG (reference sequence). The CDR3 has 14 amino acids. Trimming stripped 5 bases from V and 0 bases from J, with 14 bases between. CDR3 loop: CAWELGGSSYEQYF. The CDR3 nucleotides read TGTGCCTGGGAGCTAGGGGGAAGCTCCTACGAGCAGTACTTC. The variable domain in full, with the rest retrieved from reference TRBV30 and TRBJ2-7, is SQTIHQWPATLVQPVGSPLSLECTVEGTSNPNLYWYRQAAGRGLQLLFYSVGIGQISSEVPQNLSASRPQDRQFILSSKKLLLSDSGFYLCAWELGGSSYEQYFGPGTRLTVT.